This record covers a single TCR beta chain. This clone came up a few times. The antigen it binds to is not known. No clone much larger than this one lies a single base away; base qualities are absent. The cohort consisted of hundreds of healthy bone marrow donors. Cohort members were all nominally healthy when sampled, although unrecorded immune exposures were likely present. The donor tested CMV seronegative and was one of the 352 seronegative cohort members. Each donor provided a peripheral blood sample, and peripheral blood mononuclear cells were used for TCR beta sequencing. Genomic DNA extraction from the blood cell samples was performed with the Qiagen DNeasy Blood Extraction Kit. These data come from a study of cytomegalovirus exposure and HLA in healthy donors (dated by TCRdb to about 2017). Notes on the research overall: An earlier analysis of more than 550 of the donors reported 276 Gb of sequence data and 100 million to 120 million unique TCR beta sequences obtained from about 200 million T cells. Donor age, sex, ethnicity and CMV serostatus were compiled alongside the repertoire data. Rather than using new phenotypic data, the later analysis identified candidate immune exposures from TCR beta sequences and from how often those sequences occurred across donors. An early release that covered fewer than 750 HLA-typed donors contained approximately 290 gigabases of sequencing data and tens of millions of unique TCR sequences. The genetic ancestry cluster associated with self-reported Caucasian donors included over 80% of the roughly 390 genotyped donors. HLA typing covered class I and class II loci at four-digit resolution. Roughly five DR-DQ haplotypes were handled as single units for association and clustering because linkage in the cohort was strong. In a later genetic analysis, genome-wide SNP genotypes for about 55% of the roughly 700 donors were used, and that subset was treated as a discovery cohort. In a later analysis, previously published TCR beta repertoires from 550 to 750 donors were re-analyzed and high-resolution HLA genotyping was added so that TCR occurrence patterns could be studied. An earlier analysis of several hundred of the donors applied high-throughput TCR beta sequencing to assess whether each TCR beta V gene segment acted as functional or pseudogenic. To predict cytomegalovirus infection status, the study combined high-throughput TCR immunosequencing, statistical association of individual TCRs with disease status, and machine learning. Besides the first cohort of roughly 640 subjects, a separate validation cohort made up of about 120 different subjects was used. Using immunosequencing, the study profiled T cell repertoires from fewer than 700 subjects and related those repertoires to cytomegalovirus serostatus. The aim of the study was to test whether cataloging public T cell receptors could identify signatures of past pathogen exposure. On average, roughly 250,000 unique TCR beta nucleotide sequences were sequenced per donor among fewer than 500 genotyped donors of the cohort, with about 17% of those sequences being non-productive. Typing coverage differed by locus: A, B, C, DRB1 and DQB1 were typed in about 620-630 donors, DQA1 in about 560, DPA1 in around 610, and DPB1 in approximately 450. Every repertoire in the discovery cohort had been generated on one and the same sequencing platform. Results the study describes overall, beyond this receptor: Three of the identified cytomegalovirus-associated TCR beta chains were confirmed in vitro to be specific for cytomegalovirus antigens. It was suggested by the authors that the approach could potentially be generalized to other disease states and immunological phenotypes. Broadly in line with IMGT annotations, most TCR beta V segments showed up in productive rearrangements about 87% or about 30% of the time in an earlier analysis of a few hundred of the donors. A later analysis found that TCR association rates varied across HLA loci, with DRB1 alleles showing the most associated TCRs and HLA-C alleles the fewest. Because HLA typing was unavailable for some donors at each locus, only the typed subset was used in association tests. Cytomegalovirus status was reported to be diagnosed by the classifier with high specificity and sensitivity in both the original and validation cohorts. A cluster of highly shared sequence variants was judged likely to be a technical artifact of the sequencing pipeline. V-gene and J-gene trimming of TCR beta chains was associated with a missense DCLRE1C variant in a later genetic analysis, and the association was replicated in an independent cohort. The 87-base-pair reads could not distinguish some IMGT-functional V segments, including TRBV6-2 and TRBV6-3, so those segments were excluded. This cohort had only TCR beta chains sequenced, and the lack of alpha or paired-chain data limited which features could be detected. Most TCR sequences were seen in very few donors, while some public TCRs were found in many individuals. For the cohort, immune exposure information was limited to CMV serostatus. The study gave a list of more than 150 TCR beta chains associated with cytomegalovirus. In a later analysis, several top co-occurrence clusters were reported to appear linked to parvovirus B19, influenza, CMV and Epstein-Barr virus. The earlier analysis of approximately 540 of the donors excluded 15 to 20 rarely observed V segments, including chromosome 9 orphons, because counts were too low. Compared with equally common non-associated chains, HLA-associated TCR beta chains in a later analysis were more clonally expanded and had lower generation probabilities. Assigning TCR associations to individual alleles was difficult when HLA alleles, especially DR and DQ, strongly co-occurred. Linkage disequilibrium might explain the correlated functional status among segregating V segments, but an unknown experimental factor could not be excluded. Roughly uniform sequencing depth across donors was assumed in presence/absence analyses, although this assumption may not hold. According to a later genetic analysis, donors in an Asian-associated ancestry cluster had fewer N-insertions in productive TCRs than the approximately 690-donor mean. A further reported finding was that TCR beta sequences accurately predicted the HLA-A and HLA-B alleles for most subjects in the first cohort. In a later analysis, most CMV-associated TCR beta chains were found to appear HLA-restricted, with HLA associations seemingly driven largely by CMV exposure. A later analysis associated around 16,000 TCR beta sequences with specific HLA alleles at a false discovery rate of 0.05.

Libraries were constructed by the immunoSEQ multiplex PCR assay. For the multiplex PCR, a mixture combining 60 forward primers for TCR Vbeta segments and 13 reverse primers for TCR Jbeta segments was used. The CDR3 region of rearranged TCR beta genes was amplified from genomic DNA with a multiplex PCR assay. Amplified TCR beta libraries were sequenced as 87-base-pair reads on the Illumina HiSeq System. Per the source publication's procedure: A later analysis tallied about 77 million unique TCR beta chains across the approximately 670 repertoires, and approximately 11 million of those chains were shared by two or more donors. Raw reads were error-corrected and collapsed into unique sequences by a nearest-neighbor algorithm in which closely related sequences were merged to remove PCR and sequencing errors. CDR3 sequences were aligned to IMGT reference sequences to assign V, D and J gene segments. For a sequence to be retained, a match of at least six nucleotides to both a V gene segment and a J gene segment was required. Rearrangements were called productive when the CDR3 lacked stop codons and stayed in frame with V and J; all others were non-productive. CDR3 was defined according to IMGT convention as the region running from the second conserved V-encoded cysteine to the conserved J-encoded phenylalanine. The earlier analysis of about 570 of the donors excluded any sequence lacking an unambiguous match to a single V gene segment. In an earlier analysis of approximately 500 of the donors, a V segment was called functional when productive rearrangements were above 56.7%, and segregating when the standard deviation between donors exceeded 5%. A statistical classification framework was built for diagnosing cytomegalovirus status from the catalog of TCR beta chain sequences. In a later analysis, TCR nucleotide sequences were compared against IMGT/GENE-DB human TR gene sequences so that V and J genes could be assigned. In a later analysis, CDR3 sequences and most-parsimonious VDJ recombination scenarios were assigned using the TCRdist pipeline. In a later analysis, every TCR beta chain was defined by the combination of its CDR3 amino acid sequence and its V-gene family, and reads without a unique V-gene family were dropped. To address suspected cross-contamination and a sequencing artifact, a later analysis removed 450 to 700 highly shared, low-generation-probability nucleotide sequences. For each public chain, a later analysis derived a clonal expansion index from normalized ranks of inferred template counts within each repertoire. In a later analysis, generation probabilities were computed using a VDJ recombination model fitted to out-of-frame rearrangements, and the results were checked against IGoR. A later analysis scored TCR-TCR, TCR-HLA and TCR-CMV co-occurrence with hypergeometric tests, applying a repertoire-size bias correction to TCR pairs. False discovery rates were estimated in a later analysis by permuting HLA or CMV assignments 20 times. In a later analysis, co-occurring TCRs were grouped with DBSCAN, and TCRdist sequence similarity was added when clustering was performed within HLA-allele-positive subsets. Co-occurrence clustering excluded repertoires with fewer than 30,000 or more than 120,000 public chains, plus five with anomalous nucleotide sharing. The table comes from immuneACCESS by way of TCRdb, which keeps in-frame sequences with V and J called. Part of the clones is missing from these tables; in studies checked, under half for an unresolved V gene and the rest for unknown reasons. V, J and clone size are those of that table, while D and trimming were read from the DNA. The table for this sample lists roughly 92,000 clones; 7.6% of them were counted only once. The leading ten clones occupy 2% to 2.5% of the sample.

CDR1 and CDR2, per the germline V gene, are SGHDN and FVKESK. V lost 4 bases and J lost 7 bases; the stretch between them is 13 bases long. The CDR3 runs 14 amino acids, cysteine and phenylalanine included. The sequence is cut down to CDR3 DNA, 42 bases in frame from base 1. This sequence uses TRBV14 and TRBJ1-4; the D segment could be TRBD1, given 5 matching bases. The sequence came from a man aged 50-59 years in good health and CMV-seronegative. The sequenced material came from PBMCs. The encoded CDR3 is CASSLVLGGEKLFF. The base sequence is TGTGCCAGCAGCCTTGTCCTGGGGGGTGAAAAACTGTTTTTT.